The clone carrying this T cell receptor (beta chain) showed up just a few times. The source of the sample is a study of blood T cell repertoires in COVID-19. The CDR3 is made up of 15 amino acids. After removal of 7 bases from V and 5 bases from J, the junction contained 7 bases not matched to a gene. Looked up from germline, CDR1 is MDHEN and CDR2 is SYDVKM. Generated by immunoSEQ multiplex PCR, the TCRdb table keeps only in-frame clones and is missing some. The data contain approximately 150,000 clones, around four fifths of them singletons. The sequence was obtained from a human donor in a cohort sampled during active COVID-19. Sequenced material: peripheral blood. The chain carries TRBV28 and TRBJ2-2; 10 bases are a match to TRBD2. Written as DNA, the CDR3 is TGTGCCAGCACATCGGGACTAGCGAGTACCGGGGAGCTGTTTTTT. Protein sequence: CASTSGLASTGELFF.